Shown below are 11 T cell receptor beta chains from a single sample sequenced in a study of graft-versus-host responses after intestinal transplantation (dated by TCRdb to about 2021). Which antigens these TCRs recognize remains unknown. The method was the immunoSEQ multiplex PCR assay. TCRdb re-hosts the immuneACCESS table, in-frame sequences only. Its copies lack some clones; in the studies checked, an unresolved V gene accounts for under half of them, and the cause for the rest is not known. In this sample the table shows 90,000 to 130,000 clones, around 90% of which occur a single time. The ten most abundant clones make up about 0.2% of the sample. Taken with the paper, the label for time point translates to: cells obtained before transplantation from donor or recipient. Sequenced material: unstimulated CD4+ T cells sorted from spleen or lymph node cells, taken before transplant. The receptors stem from a human donor who was the organ donor for an intestinal transplant.

The chain couples TRBV20-1 to TRBJ2-5; no definite D call. Trimming cost V 6 bases and J 7 bases, with 12 bases left between them. CDR1 DFQATT and CDR2 SNEGSKA come from the germline V gene (reference sequence). The CDR3 has 11 residues. CDR3 amino acids: CSAISSGTQYF. The CDR3 nucleotides read TGCAGTGCCATATCTAGTGGGACCCAGTACTTC.

The chain links TRBV20-1 to TRBJ2-7; 9 nucleotides align to TRBD1. The V and J ends lost 7 bases and 4 bases, in that order; junction bases with no gene match: 2. The CDR3 totals 11 residues. The germline CDR1 and CDR2 sequences are DFQATT and SNEGSKA (reference sequence). The CDR3 coding sequence is TGCAGTGGGGACAGGGAGTACGAGCAGTACTTC. Residues: CSGDREYEQYF.

The chain is built from TRBV2 and TRBJ2-1; D may match TRBD1 or TRBD2 (7 bases each). V gave up 5 bases and J gave up 7 bases, with 15 bases separating them. The CDR3 runs to 14 residues. Germline CDR1 SNHLY, CDR2 FYNNEI. CDR3 nucleotides: TGTGCCAGCAGTTCCCAGGGGGGGCCGAATGAGCAGTTCTTC. Its translation: CASSSQGGPNEQFF.

This clone was detected only a few times. The chain has TRBV10-1 and TRBJ2-1; no definite D call. V was shortened by 6 bases and J by 5 bases, with 11 bases between the two germline ends. Germline CDR1 and CDR2: WNHNN and SYGVQD (reference sequence). This CDR3 contains 13 residues. The CDR3 loop reads CASSVNRHNEQFF. In DNA form, the CDR3 reads TGCGCCAGCAGCGTCAACAGACACAATGAGCAGTTCTTC.

The chain employs TRBV6-1 and TRBJ1-1; TRBD1 agrees at 8 bases. V trimming: 6 bases; J trimming: 0 bases; junction bases outside the gene matches: 6. This CDR3 has 15 residues. The germline V gene has CDR1 MNHNS and CDR2 SASEGT. The CDR3 DNA sequence: TGTGCCAGCAGAGCCCAGACAGGGGTGAACACTGAAGCTTTCTTT. It translates to CASRAQTGVNTEAFF.

To note about this clone: The same CDR3 also results from other DNA sequences found in this sample. CDR3 DNA: TGTGCCAGCAGCCAAGGAGGACTAGCGGGAGGAGCCTACGAGCAGTACTTC. This encodes CASSQGGLAGGAYEQYF. V is TRBV4-2 and J is TRBJ2-7, with 14 bases lining up with TRBD2. V lost 1 base, J lost 2 bases, and 4 bases stayed unmatched. In germline, CDR1 is LGHNA, CDR2 YNFKEQ. CDR3 length: 17 residues.

The chain carries TRBV7-9 and TRBJ2-5; TRBD1 agrees at 9 bases. The CDR3 spans 16 residues. The V gene's germline CDR1 is SEHNR and CDR2 FQNEAQ (reference sequence). J was trimmed by 1 base and V by 3 bases; bases with no gene match: 6. CDR3 nucleotides: TGTGCCAGCAGCTTCCCCGGGACAGGGATCCAAGAGACCCAGTACTTC. As protein: CASSFPGTGIQETQYF.

This chain links TRBV5-1 with TRBJ2-3, with D perhaps being TRBD1 or TRBD2 (6 bases each). The germline V gene encodes CDR1 SGHRS and CDR2 YFSETQ. The CDR3 is made up of 16 amino acids. Trimming removed 0 bases at V and 6 bases at J, with 17 bases between. The CDR3 coding sequence is TGCGCCAGCAGCTTGGTGCCCCGGGGGCAGCCTGATACGCAGTATTTT. This translates into CASSLVPRGQPDTQYF.

V usage is TRBV4-3 and J usage is TRBJ2-7; TRBD2 aligns across 9 bases. The junction had 6 bases not matched to a gene; V was cut back by 0 bases and J by 3 bases. The CDR3 contains 16 residues. The germline CDR1 and CDR2 sequences are LGHNA and YSLEER. CDR3 sequence reads: CASSQEAGTSSYEQYF. Written as DNA, the CDR3 is TGCGCCAGCAGCCAAGAGGCCGGGACTAGCAGCTACGAGCAGTACTTC.

The V and J genes are TRBV30 and TRBJ2-3, with 11 bases that match TRBD2. There are 19 residues in the CDR3. The ends lost 0 bases at V and 1 base at J; junction bases unmatched: 12. Germline V gives CDR1 GTSNPN, CDR2 SVGIG (reference sequence). The CDR3 spells CAWSVPFLAGGVRTDTQYF. The CDR3 nucleotides are TGTGCCTGGAGTGTACCGTTCCTAGCGGGAGGAGTCCGCACAGATACGCAGTATTTT.

The chain combines TRBV6-1 with TRBJ2-7, with 9 bases aligning to TRBD1. The V and J ends lost 3 bases and 4 bases, in that order; junction bases with no gene match: 4. The CDR3 length is 14 residues. Germline V gene sequence: CDR1 MNHNS, CDR2 SASEGT. CDR3 coding DNA: TGTGCCAGCAGTGACACAGGGGGCAGGTACGAGCAGTACTTC. This codes for CASSDTGGRYEQYF.